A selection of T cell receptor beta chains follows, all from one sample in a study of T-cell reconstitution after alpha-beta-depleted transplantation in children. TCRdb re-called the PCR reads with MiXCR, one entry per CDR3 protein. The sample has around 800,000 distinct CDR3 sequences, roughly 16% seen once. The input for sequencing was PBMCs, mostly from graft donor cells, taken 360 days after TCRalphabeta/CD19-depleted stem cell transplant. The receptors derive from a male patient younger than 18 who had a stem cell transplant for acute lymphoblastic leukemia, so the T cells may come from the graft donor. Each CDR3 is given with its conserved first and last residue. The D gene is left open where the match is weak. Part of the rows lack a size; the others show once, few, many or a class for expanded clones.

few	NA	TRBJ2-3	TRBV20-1	CSARVPFQATDTQYF	TGCAGTGCTAGAGTGCCGTTCCAGGCCACAGATACGCAGTATTTT
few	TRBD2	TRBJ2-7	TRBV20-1	CSARDRGGNYEQYF	TGCAGTGCTAGAGATCGGGGGGGTAACTACGAGCAGTACTTC
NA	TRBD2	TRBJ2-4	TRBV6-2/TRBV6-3	CASRLAGRVYF	TGTGCCAGCCGACTAGCGGGTCGAGTGTACTTC
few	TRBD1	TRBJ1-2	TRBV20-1	CSARALQGTSRGYTF	TGCAGTGCTAGAGCACTACAGGGGACGAGTCGCGGCTACACCTTC
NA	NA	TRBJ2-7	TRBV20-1	CSAIPDRPPYEQYF	TGCAGTGCTATCCCCGACAGGCCTCCCTACGAGCAGTACTTC
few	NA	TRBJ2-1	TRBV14	CASSQDSPSPNEQFF	TGTGCCAGCAGCCAAGATTCGCCCAGCCCCAATGAGCAGTTCTTC
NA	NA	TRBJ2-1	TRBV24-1	CATSDLDGTNNEQFF	TGTGCCACCAGTGATTTGGACGGGACAAACAATGAGCAGTTCTTC
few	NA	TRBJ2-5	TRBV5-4	CASTAVGPQQETQYF	TGTGCCAGCACCGCGGTCGGCCCCCAACAAGAGACCCAGTACTTC
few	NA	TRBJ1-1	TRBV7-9	CASSFGGLGYQAFF	TGTGCCAGCAGCTTCGGAGGTTTGGGGTATCAAGCTTTCTTT
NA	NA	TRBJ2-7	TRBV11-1	CASSLQRRSSYEQYF	TGTGCCAGCAGCTTACAACGGCGGAGCTCCTACGAGCAGTACTTC
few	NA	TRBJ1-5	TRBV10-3	CAISRTDNQPQHF	TGTGCCATCAGTCGGACAGACAATCAGCCCCAGCATTTT
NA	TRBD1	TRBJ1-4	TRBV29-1	CSGQTGFKGKLFF	TGCAGCGGCCAGACAGGGTTTAAGGGAAAACTGTTTTTT
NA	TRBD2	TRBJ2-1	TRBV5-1	CASSASGSTYNEQFF	TGCGCCAGCAGCGCTAGCGGGTCTACCTACAATGAGCAGTTCTTC
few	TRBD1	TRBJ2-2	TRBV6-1	CASSPLRDRDTGELFF	TGTGCCAGCAGTCCTCTCCGGGACAGGGACACCGGGGAGCTGTTTTTT
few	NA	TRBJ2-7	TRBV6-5	CASSYLQGSYEQYF	TGTGCCAGCAGTTACTTGCAGGGATCCTACGAGCAGTACTTC
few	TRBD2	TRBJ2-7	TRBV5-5	CASKRGRDYEQYF	TGTGCCAGCAAGCGCGGGAGAGACTACGAGCAGTACTTC
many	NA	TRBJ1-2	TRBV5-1	CASSLEGNYGYTF	TGCGCCAGCAGCTTGGAAGGGAACTATGGCTACACCTTC
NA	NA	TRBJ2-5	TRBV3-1	CASSQEGTKGYQETQYF	TGTGCCAGCAGCCAAGAAGGGACCAAAGGATACCAAGAGACCCAGTACTTC
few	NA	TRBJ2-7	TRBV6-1	CASRVSGRQSWITYEQYF	TGTGCCAGCAGGGTCAGCGGCAGACAGTCGTGGATTACCTACGAGCAGTACTTC
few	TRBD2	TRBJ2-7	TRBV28	CASSYLAGPQYEQYF	TGTGCCAGCAGTTACTTAGCGGGCCCTCAGTACGAGCAGTACTTC
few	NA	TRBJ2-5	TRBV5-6	CASSLALRRQETQYF	TGTGCCAGCAGCTTGGCCTTGCGGCGGCAGGAGACCCAGTACTTC
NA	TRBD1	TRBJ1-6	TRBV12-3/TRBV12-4	CASSPGGFYNSPLHF	TGTGCCAGCAGTCCAGGGGGATTCTATAATTCACCCCTCCACTTT
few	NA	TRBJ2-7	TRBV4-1	CASSQSGLGEQYF	TGCGCCAGCAGCCAATCGGGGTTGGGTGAGCAGTACTTC
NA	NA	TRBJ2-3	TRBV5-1	CASSQQLRATDTQYF	TGCGCCAGCAGCCAGCAACTAAGAGCCACAGATACGCAGTATTTT
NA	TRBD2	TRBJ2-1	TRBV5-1	CASSLGDYPYNEQFF	TGCGCCAGCAGCTTGGGGGACTATCCCTACAATGAGCAGTTCTTC
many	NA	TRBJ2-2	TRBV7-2	CASSYRAPGTGELFF	TGTGCCAGCAGCTACCGGGCCCCAGGCACCGGGGAGCTGTTTTTT
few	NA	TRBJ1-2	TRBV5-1	CASSPGFHYGYTF	TGCGCCAGCAGCCCAGGGTTTCACTATGGCTACACCTTC
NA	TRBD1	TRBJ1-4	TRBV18	CASSPHPQGEELFF	TGTGCCAGCTCACCCCACCCACAGGGGGAAGAACTGTTTTTT
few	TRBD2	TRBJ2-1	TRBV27	CATRSEREGVYNEQFF	TGTGCCACTCGGAGTGAGCGGGAGGGGGTTTACAATGAGCAGTTCTTC
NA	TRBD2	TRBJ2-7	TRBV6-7	CASISKRTSGRIPYEQYF	TGTGCCAGCATCTCAAAACGCACTAGCGGGAGGATCCCCTACGAGCAGTACTTC
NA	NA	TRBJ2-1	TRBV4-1	CASSQGVPSYNEQFF	TGCGCCAGCAGCCAAGGAGTCCCCTCCTACAATGAGCAGTTCTTC
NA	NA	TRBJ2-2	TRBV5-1	CASSLAPYSLTGELFF	TGCGCCAGCAGCTTGGCGCCTTACAGCCTCACCGGGGAGCTGTTTTTT
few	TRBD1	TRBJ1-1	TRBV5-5	CASSFETGAGTEAFF	TGTGCCAGCAGCTTTGAGACAGGGGCGGGCACTGAAGCTTTCTTT
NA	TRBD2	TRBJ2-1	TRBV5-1	CASSFETSGSDEQFF	TGCGCCAGCAGCTTCGAGACTAGCGGGAGTGATGAGCAGTTCTTC
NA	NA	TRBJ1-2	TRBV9	CASSDRSIEYGYTF	TGTGCCAGCAGCGACCGAAGTATAGAGTATGGCTACACCTTC
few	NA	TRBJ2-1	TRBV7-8	CASSLSRGGGNEQFF	TGTGCCAGCAGCTTAAGCAGGGGGGGTGGCAATGAGCAGTTCTTC
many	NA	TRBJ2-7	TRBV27	CASSRDIAYEQYF	TGTGCCAGCAGCAGGGACATCGCCTACGAGCAGTACTTC
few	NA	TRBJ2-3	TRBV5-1	CASFSGTGLSLTSTDTQYF	TGCGCCAGCTTCTCCGGGACCGGACTGTCACTTACTAGCACAGATACGCAGTATTTT
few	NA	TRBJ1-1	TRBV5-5	CASSWGVLSTEAFF	TGTGCCAGCAGCTGGGGGGTCCTGAGCACTGAAGCTTTCTTT
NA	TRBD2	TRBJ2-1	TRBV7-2	CASSSISSGRMNEQFF	TGTGCCAGCAGCTCCATATCTAGCGGGAGGATGAATGAGCAGTTCTTC
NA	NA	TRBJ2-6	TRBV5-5	CASGPRVPGLSGANVLTF	TGTGCCAGCGGTCCCAGGGTTCCAGGACTCTCTGGGGCCAACGTCCTGACTTTC
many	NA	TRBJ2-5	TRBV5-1	CASSLGTQPQETQYF	TGCGCCAGCAGCTTGGGGACCCAACCTCAAGAGACCCAGTACTTC
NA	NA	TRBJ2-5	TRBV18	CASTPSRGRGFLETQYF	TGTGCCAGCACACCATCAAGAGGAAGGGGCTTTTTAGAGACCCAGTACTTC
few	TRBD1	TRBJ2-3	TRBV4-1	CASSRQGASSDTQYF	TGCGCCAGCTCTCGACAGGGGGCGTCGTCAGATACGCAGTATTTT
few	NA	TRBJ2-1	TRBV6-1	CASSEIAASTNEQFF	TGTGCCAGCAGTGAAATCGCGGCTAGCACCAATGAGCAGTTCTTC
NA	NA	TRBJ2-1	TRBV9	CASSVATGGRYNEQFF	TGTGCCAGCAGCGTAGCTACCGGGGGCCGATACAATGAGCAGTTCTTC
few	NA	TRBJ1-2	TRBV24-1	CATWGENYGYTF	TGTGCCACCTGGGGGGAGAACTATGGCTACACCTTC
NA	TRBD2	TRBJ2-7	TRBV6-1	CASSPDYGGLIDEQYF	TGTGCCAGCAGTCCCGATTACGGGGGGTTAATCGACGAGCAGTACTTC